This passage covers 22 T cell receptor beta chains from one sample sequenced in a study of CD8+CD57+ T cells in acquired aplastic anemia. TCR beta VDJ combinations and CDR3 sequences were profiled from genomic DNA. TCRdb fed the reads into MiXCR, producing one record per CDR3 protein. The data show 150,000 to 200,000 distinct CDR3 sequences, 64% seen once. The specimen sequenced was sorted CD4+, CD8+, or CD8+CD57+ T cells (not recorded which) from PBMCs. The source of these receptors is a human donor with severe aplastic anemia or a healthy control (not recorded which).

Worth noting for this clonotype: Mismatch with germline at one junction end may stem from a read error. V and J are TRBV20-1 and TRBJ1-6; no definite D call. This CDR3 spans 11 amino acids. Germline CDR1 reads DFQATT; CDR2 reads SNEGSKA (reference sequence). The CDR3 nucleotides read TGCAGTGCTGGAGATGGCTCCTCACTCCACTTT. As protein: CSAGDGSSLHF.

The chain combines TRBV4-2 with TRBJ1-1; D is unresolved. Germline assignment: CDR1 LGHNA and CDR2 YNFKEQ. The CDR3 has 12 amino acids. Trimming left V 0 bases short and J 6 bases short, with 5 bases between. CDR3 protein: CASSQDGAEAFF. The CDR3, as DNA: TGTGCCAGCAGCCAAGATGGGGCTGAAGCTTTCTTT.

This clonotype has a single count. The chain has TRBV7-3 and TRBJ1-2, with 8 bases identical to TRBD1. Unmatched junction bases numbered 6, after V lost 5 bases and J lost 1 base. The V gene's germline CDR1 is SGHTA and CDR2 FQGTGA. This CDR3 has 15 residues. CDR3 sequence reads: CASSLDRGSNYGYTF. The DNA of the CDR3 is TGTGCCAGCAGCCTCGACAGGGGAAGTAACTATGGCTACACCTTC.

This clonotype was counted between two and nine times. The rearrangement links TRBV7-9 to TRBJ1-6; D ambiguous. Germline loops: CDR1 SEHNR, CDR2 FQNEAQ (reference sequence). The CDR3 covers 14 residues. Trimming shortened V by 7 bases and J by 8 bases, and 15 bases separated the two germline ends. CDR3 DNA: TGTGCCAGCACCCGAGGCGGGGAGGATTCACCCCTCCACTTT. Protein: CASTRGGEDSPLHF.

The J gene is TRBJ1-5, the V gene TRBV19; D not certain. Trimming stripped 8 bases from V and 7 bases from J, with 15 bases between. CDR1 LNHDA and CDR2 SQIVND come from the germline V gene (reference sequence). The CDR3 totals 13 residues. The CDR3 DNA is TGTGCCAGTTTAGGAAGGGCGGCGCAGCCCCAGCATTTT. It specifies CASLGRAAQPQHF.

The rearrangement links TRBV19 to TRBJ1-4; D remains ambiguous. V lost 5 bases and J lost 6, with 13 bases in between. CDR1 is LNHDA, CDR2 SQIVND, per germline (reference sequence). The CDR3 is made up of 14 amino acids. The CDR3 DNA sequence: TGTGCCAGTAGTTCTTTGGGTACGGATGAAAAACTGTTTTTT. This sequence encodes CASSSLGTDEKLFF.

The chain combines TRBV6-1 with TRBJ2-6; D call uncertain. The CDR3 runs to 14 residues. V dropped 4 bases and J dropped 1 base, with 5 bases sitting between them. The V gene's germline CDR1 is MNHNS and CDR2 SASEGT. The CDR3 DNA reads as TGTGCCAGCAGTGCACTTTCTGGGGCCAACGTCCTGACTTTC. Its translation is CASSALSGANVLTF.

This chain uses TRBV2 with TRBJ1-3; the match to TRBD1 covers 9 bases. J was trimmed by 2 bases and V by 4 bases; bases with no gene match: 3. Per germline, CDR1 SNHLY and CDR2 FYNNEI. The CDR3 length is 15 residues. The CDR3, as DNA: TGTGCCAGCAGTGGGAGACAGGGGGCTGGAAACACCATATATTTT. It translates to CASSGRQGAGNTIYF.

V and J are TRBV24-1 and TRBJ1-6; 7 nucleotides line up with TRBD1. With 7 bases clipped from V and 8 bases from J, the junction kept 22 bases outside the gene matches. The length of the CDR3 is 19 residues. CDR1 is KGHDR and CDR2 is SFDVKD in the germline V gene. Here the CDR3 reads CATRKTGLNTVQRDSPLHF. The CDR3 region has the DNA TGTGCCACCAGGAAGACAGGGCTAAATACGGTACAGCGCGATTCACCCCTCCACTTT.

This clonotype appeared a single time. The V and J genes are TRBV7-9 and TRBJ2-5, with 11 bases that match TRBD2. From germline, CDR1 is SEHNR and CDR2 FQNEAQ (reference sequence). The CDR3 totals 13 residues. The V gene end was trimmed by 7 bases and the J gene end by 5 bases; junction bases not matched to a gene: 3. This CDR3 reads CASMTSGAETQYF. As DNA, the CDR3 is TGTGCCAGCATGACTAGCGGGGCTGAGACCCAGTACTTC.

This clonotype was seen at least ten times. The V gene is TRBV5-8, the J gene TRBJ2-5; D gene ambiguous. This CDR3 has 11 amino acids. The V gene's germline CDR1 is SGHTS and CDR2 YDEGEE. V was clipped by 2 bases and J by 4 bases, with 3 bases between them. CDR3 residues: CASSFGETQYF. CDR3 bases: TGTGCCAGCAGCTTCGGAGAGACCCAGTACTTC.

A few counts support this clonotype. The chain is built from TRBV2 and TRBJ1-5, with 7 bases aligning to TRBD1. V lost 6 bases, J lost 5 bases, and 10 bases stayed unmatched. The CDR3 runs 15 residues. From germline, CDR1 is SNHLY and CDR2 FYNNEI. For the CDR3, the DNA is TGTGCCAGCAGGGGGGGGGACAGCAAAGATCAGCCCCAGCATTTT. It specifies CASRGGDSKDQPQHF. The variable domain in full, with the rest retrieved from reference TRBV2 and TRBJ1-5, is EPEVTQTPSHQVTQMGQEVILRCVPISNHLYFYWYRQILGQKVEFLVSFYNNEISEKSEIFDDQFSVERPDGSNFTLKIRSTKLEDSAMYFCASRGGDSKDQPQHFGDGTRLSIL.

The J gene is TRBJ2-7, the V gene TRBV20-1; the D gene could be TRBD1 or TRBD2 (5 bases each). The V and J ends lost 1 base and 4 bases respectively, with 11 bases between them. Germline V gene lookup returns CDR1 DFQATT and CDR2 SNEGSKA (reference sequence). The CDR3 is 13 residues long. CDR3 DNA: TGCAGTGCTAGAGGCGCCAGGGAGTACGAGCAGTACTTC. Translated: CSARGAREYEQYF.

The chain joins TRBV20-1 to TRBJ2-7; TRBD1 matches 7 bases. Germline trimming cut 0 bases from V and 7 bases from J; bases unmatched to any gene: 15. CDR1 is DFQATT and CDR2 is SNEGSKA in the germline V gene (reference sequence). CDR3 length: 16 amino acids. CDR3 amino acids: CSARDPQGLHADEQYF. The CDR3 region has the DNA TGCAGTGCTAGAGACCCACAGGGGCTTCACGCGGATGAGCAGTACTTC.

The chain employs TRBV20-1 and TRBJ1-2, with D maybe TRBD1 (6 bases). The CDR3 runs 12 residues. The V end lost 3 bases, the J end lost 7 bases, and 12 bases lay between the germline ends. Germline values: CDR1 DFQATT, CDR2 SNEGSKA (reference sequence). In nucleotides, the CDR3 is TGCAGTGCTAGGCAGGGGCGGAGTGGCTACACCTTC. Amino acids: CSARQGRSGYTF.

This clonotype has at least ten counts. Compared with germline, one end of the junction differs, possibly owing to a read error. The chain recombines TRBV4-2 with TRBJ2-7, with D perhaps TRBD2 (5 bases). The CDR3 runs 12 residues. CDR1 LGHNA and CDR2 YNFKEQ come from the germline V gene. CDR3 region: CASSQARTDLFF. The CDR3 nucleotides read TGTGCCAGCAGCCAAGCCAGGACTGACTTGTTCTTC.

The chain uses TRBV29-1 and TRBJ1-4; the D gene is possibly TRBD1 (6 bases). Per germline, CDR1 SQVTM and CDR2 ANQGSEA. CDR3 size: 18 residues. V was pared by 4 bases and J by 7 bases, with 28 bases between. In DNA form, the CDR3 reads TGCAGCGTTGTACCAACCACTGAGGGGGTAACTCGGGGTGAAAAACTGTTTTTT. It specifies CSVVPTTEGVTRGEKLFF.

The gene calls are TRBV5-1 and TRBJ2-7, with D uncertain. With 4 bases removed from V and 2 bases from J, the gap between germline ends came to 7 bases. Germline CDR1 and CDR2: SGHRS and YFSETQ. The length of the CDR3 is 12 residues. CDR3 sequence: CASSPVPYEQYF. CDR3 sequence (DNA): TGCGCCAGCAGCCCCGTACCCTACGAGCAGTACTTC. Based on the CDR3 plus reference TRBV5-1 and TRBJ2-7, the full variable domain is KAGVTQTPRYLIKTRGQQVTLSCSPISGHRSVSWYQQTPGQGLQFLFEYFSETQRNKGNFPGRFSGRQFSNSRSEMNVSTLELGDSALYLCASSPVPYEQYFGPGTRLTVT.

This clonotype was seen repeatedly, ten times or more. V and J are TRBV14 and TRBJ2-3; no clear D. The CDR3 is 14 amino acids. V shed 4 bases and J shed 3 bases, with 11 bases lying between them. Germline V lookup: CDR1 SGHDN, CDR2 FVKESK. CDR3: CASSLSEGTDTQYF. Here the CDR3 DNA reads TGTGCCAGCAGCCTTTCCGAAGGGACAGATACGCAGTATTTT.

The chain recombines TRBV10-3 with TRBJ2-3; tentatively, D is TRBD1 or TRBD2 (7 bases each). The CDR3 contains 14 residues. The V and J ends lost 6 bases and 3 bases respectively, with 13 bases between them. Germline-derived CDR1 and CDR2 are ENHRY and SYGVKD. The CDR3 DNA is TGTGCCATCAGGGCAGGGGGGGTTACAGATACGCAGTATTTT. This gives the protein CAIRAGGVTDTQYF.

The chain combines TRBV7-9 with TRBJ1-1; D perhaps matches TRBD1 (5 bases). The germline V gene has CDR1 SEHNR and CDR2 FQNEAQ (reference sequence). The CDR3 is 15 amino acids. The ends were cut back, 5 bases at V and 4 bases at J, with 17 bases in the middle. CDR3 sequence reads: CASSITLAGGTEAFF. CDR3 nucleotides: TGTGCCAGCAGCATTACTCTAGCGGGGGGCACTGAAGCTTTCTTT.

This chain links TRBV25-1 with TRBJ2-7, with D unresolved. V shed 4 bases and J shed 3 bases, with 16 bases lying between them. The CDR3 is made up of 15 amino acids. Germline V gene data show CDR1 as MGHDK and CDR2 as SYGVNS. The CDR3 sequence: CASSVSLVKGYEQYF. CDR3 nucleotides: TGTGCCAGCAGTGTATCCCTTGTAAAGGGCTACGAGCAGTACTTC.